The T cell receptor beta chain described here comes from a study of neurological immune-mediated disorders. Findings and caveats of the study: Expanded clones shared no CDR3 amino acid sequences across subjects, suggesting private repertoires in all groups.

The cells used in sorted libraries, CD4+ or CD8+ T cells, numbered about a million. The cDNA was synthesized by means of template-switch 5'RACE, which was carried out with 10-nucleotide random UMIs. Per sequencing run, 15-18 subjects together gave over 200 million TCR-beta sequences. TCRdb recomputed calls from the 5' RACE reads with MiXCR, one row per CDR3 protein. The table shows about 55,000 distinct CDR3 sequences, with under 5% occurring only once. V was trimmed by 3 bases and J by 0 bases, leaving 10 bases between them. Germline CDR1 SGHRS, CDR2 YFSETQ. This CDR3 comprises 14 residues. This clonotype was detected ten times or more. Its antigen is still unknown.

This chain links TRBV5-1 with TRBJ2-7; D remains unclear. The sequenced material came from CD4+ T cells from blood. This sequence originates from a woman aged 40-49 years with multiple sclerosis. The chain's CDR3 is CASSSSTGSYEQYF. The DNA of the CDR3 is TGCGCCAGCAGCTCGTCTACGGGCTCCTACGAGCAGTACTTC. The whole variable domain, filled in from reference TRBV5-1 and TRBJ2-7, reads KAGVTQTPRYLIKTRGQQVTLSCSPISGHRSVSWYQQTPGQGLQFLFEYFSETQRNKGNFPGRFSGRQFSNSRSEMNVSTLELGDSALYLCASSSSTGSYEQYFGPGTRLTVT.